Below, 28 T cell receptor beta chains from the same sample are listed, as sequenced in a study of OX40 agonist ivuxolimab in advanced cancers. Assay used: immunoSEQ multiplex PCR; TCRdb lists only in-frame clones, some missing. The data show 90,000 or so clones, with approximately 89% seen just once and 3.5% to 5.5% held by the top ten. The sample consisted of CD4+ or CD8+ T cells sorted from blood, taken in a trial of the OX40 agonist ivuxolimab. The receptors were sampled from an adult with an advanced solid tumor such as melanoma, head and neck, liver or kidney cancer.

This clone was seen a single time. The CDR3 is CASSLTSGRAGETQYF. The DNA of the CDR3 is TGCGCCAGCAGCCTGACTAGCGGGAGGGCCGGGGAGACCCAGTACTTC. J is TRBJ2-5 and V is TRBV5-1; the match to TRBD2 covers 14 bases. The CDR3 loop spans 16 amino acids. The germline V gene has CDR1 SGHRS and CDR2 YFSETQ. Losses at the gene ends were 4 bases for V and 5 bases for J; bases not matched to a gene: 7.

J is TRBJ1-2 and V is TRBV7-9; D is perhaps TRBD1 (6 bases). The germline V gene encodes CDR1 SEHNR and CDR2 FQNEAQ (reference sequence). This CDR3 is 15 amino acids long. The V gene lost 3 bases and the J gene lost 4 bases, with 15 bases spanning the gap. The DNA of the CDR3 is TGTGCCAGCAGCTTGGGGGACAATCGGGGCTATGGCTACACCTTC. This encodes CASSLGDNRGYGYTF.

The chain carries TRBV11-2 and TRBJ2-5, with D uncertain. The V gene lost 1 base and the J gene lost 4 bases, with 16 bases spanning the gap. The CDR3 spans 16 residues. Germline CDR1 SGHAT, CDR2 FQNNGV. The CDR3 region is CASSLGMGFNSETQYF. DNA of the CDR3: TGTGCCAGCAGCTTAGGGATGGGATTCAATTCAGAGACCCAGTACTTC.

J is TRBJ1-4 and V is TRBV6-5; TRBD1 matches at 7 bases. Trimming took 6 bases from V and 6 from J; bases not matched to a gene: 4. The germline gives CDR1 MNHEY, CDR2 SVGAGI. The CDR3 contains 13 residues. CDR3 DNA sequence: TGTGCCAGCAGCACCGACAGGGATGAAAAACTGTTTTTT. Translation gives CASSTDRDEKLFF.

V is TRBV6-5 and J is TRBJ2-7, with TRBD2 matching over 7 bases. V was clipped by 5 bases and J by 2 bases; unmatched bases: 9. CDR1 MNHEY and CDR2 SVGAGI come from the germline V gene. The CDR3 is made up of 15 amino acids. DNA for the CDR3: TGTGCCAGCAGTCCCCAGCGCGGGAGACCCTACGAGCAGTACTTC. Protein: CASSPQRGRPYEQYF.

In regard to this clone: The same CDR3 arises from other DNA sequences in this sample as well. The chain links TRBV19 to TRBJ2-6, with 7 bases lining up with TRBD1. CDR3 size: 16 residues. V shed 5 bases and J 0 bases; nucleotides not matched to a gene: 4. Germline V lookup: CDR1 LNHDA, CDR2 SQIVND (reference sequence). CDR3 protein: CASSRGQASGANVLTF. As DNA, the CDR3 is TGTGCCAGTAGTCGAGGACAGGCCTCTGGGGCCAACGTCCTGACTTTC. Full variable domain (remainder filled in from reference TRBV19 and TRBJ2-6): DGGITQSPKYLFRKEGQNVTLSCEQNLNHDAMYWYRQDPGQGLRLIYYSQIVNDFQKGDIAEGYSVSREKKESFPLTVTSAQKNPTAFYLCASSRGQASGANVLTFGAGSRLTVL.

The rearrangement links TRBV11-2 to TRBJ2-7; D ambiguous. This CDR3 is 11 amino acids long. Trimming took 4 bases from V and 0 from J, leaving 1 base between them. Germline-derived CDR1 and CDR2 are SGHAT and FQNNGV. This chain's CDR3 is CASSSSYEQYV. In nucleotides, the CDR3 is TGTGCCAGCAGCTCCTCCTACGAGCAGTACGTC.

The chain has TRBV5-1 and TRBJ1-4; the D gene is possibly TRBD1 (5 bases). The CDR3 length is 15 residues. V lost 0 bases and J lost 8, with 14 bases in between. Germline assignment: CDR1 SGHRS and CDR2 YFSETQ. This CDR3 is CASSLEGNSREKLFF. CDR3 sequence (DNA): TGCGCCAGCAGCTTGGAGGGGAACTCGAGGGAAAAACTGTTTTTT.

This clone appeared a few times. J is TRBJ1-1 and V is TRBV10-1, with TRBD1 identical over 8 bases. Germline CDR1 reads WNHNN; CDR2 reads SYGVQD (reference sequence). The CDR3 covers 11 residues. With 4 bases clipped from V and 13 bases from J, the junction kept 5 bases outside the gene matches. CDR3 bases: TGCGCCAGCAGTGGTGGACAGGGAATTTTCTTT. It translates to CASSGGQGIFF.

The chain uses TRBV27 and TRBJ1-2; 8 bases are a match to TRBD1. With V trimmed by 5 bases and J by 7 bases, 12 bases remained unmatched. The V gene's germline CDR1 is MNHEY and CDR2 SMNVEV (reference sequence). The CDR3 consists of 15 residues. CDR3 nucleotide sequence: TGTGCCAGCAGTGGCCAGGGGGCGAGGTTCAGTGGCTACACCTTC. Translated: CASSGQGARFSGYTF.

The chain combines TRBV30 with TRBJ1-5, with TRBD1 matching over 8 bases. V dropped 4 bases and J dropped 4; count of bases not matched to a gene: 6. The germline V gene encodes CDR1 GTSNPN and CDR2 SVGIG (reference sequence). This CDR3 region has 14 residues. The CDR3 sequence is CAWTDRGWNQPQHF. CDR3 coding DNA: TGTGCCTGGACCGACAGGGGTTGGAATCAGCCCCAGCATTTT.

The chain couples TRBV7-2 to TRBJ1-2; maybe TRBD1 (5 bases). This CDR3 has 15 residues. V was cut by 5 bases and J by 3 bases, with 16 bases left in between. Per the germline V gene, CDR1 is SGHTA and CDR2 is FQGNSA. CDR3 bases: TGTGCCAGCAGCCCCGAGTGGGGCACTTACTATGGCTACACCTTC. Amino acid sequence: CASSPEWGTYYGYTF. Using reference TRBV7-2 and TRBJ1-2 for the parts outside the CDR3, the full variable domain is GAGVSQSPSNKVTEKGKDVELRCDPISGHTALYWYRQSLGQGLEFLIYFQGNSAPDKSGLPSDRFSAERTGGSVSTLTIQRTQQEDSAVYLCASSPEWGTYYGYTFGSGTRLTVV.

This clone has a handful of counts. The chain links TRBV27 to TRBJ1-5; no clear D. Germline V gene data show CDR1 as MNHEY and CDR2 as SMNVEV (reference sequence). Trimming removed 1 base at V and 6 bases at J, with 4 bases between. There are 12 residues in the CDR3. For the CDR3, the DNA is TGTGCCAGCAGTTTATTTGGTCAGCCCCAGCATTTT. Protein sequence: CASSLFGQPQHF.

The chain couples TRBV19 to TRBJ1-4; D might be TRBD1 (6 bases). Germline CDR1 is LNHDA and CDR2 is SQIVND (reference sequence). This CDR3 has 15 residues. V lost 4 bases and J 4 bases, leaving 13 bases between the germline ends. The CDR3 DNA follows: TGTGCCAGTAGTACACCAGGGGATTTTAATGAAAAACTGTTTTTT. Its protein is CASSTPGDFNEKLFF. The entire variable domain, with the rest obtained from reference TRBV19 and TRBJ1-4, is as follows: DGGITQSPKYLFRKEGQNVTLSCEQNLNHDAMYWYRQDPGQGLRLIYYSQIVNDFQKGDIAEGYSVSREKKESFPLTVTSAQKNPTAFYLCASSTPGDFNEKLFFGSGTQLSVL.

This rearrangement joins TRBV9 to TRBJ1-3; D uncertain. Trimming shortened V by 5 bases and J by 0 bases, and 9 bases separated the two germline ends. Germline V lookup: CDR1 SGDLS, CDR2 YYNGEE. This CDR3 has 14 amino acids. The CDR3 sequence is CASRNSGSGNTIYF. In nucleotides, the CDR3 is TGTGCCAGCAGGAACTCAGGCTCTGGAAACACCATATATTTT.

This chain connects TRBV27 to TRBJ2-1, with TRBD2 as a possible D gene (6 bases). CDR3 length: 18 amino acids. V shed 0 bases and J shed 0 bases, with 15 bases lying between them. Germline V gene sequence: CDR1 MNHEY, CDR2 SMNVEV (reference sequence). Here the CDR3 reads CASSLSIGAEGSYNEQFF. The CDR3 DNA follows: TGTGCCAGCAGTTTATCTATCGGGGCGGAGGGCTCCTACAATGAGCAGTTCTTC.

In this sample, this clone turned up once. The chain employs TRBV29-1 and TRBJ2-2, with TRBD2 matching 16 bases. Trimming removed 5 bases from V and 7 bases from J; junction bases left unmatched: 7. Per germline, CDR1 SQVTM and CDR2 ANQGSEA. The CDR3 is made up of 16 amino acids. The CDR3 protein is CSVSGTSGRAGGELFF. In nucleotides, the CDR3 is TGCAGCGTTTCCGGGACTAGCGGGAGGGCAGGCGGGGAGCTGTTTTTT.

This chain joins TRBV4-1 and TRBJ1-2; D unclear. Germline CDR1 reads MGHRA; CDR2 reads YSYEKL. V lost 0 bases to trimming and J lost 8 bases, with 13 bases between them. This CDR3 has 14 amino acids. In nucleotides, the CDR3 is TGCGCCAGCAGCCAAGATTGGGTGGTGGAGGGCTACACCTTC. This sequence encodes CASSQDWVVEGYTF.

This chain connects TRBV27 to TRBJ1-1; D is ambiguous. V was clipped by 8 bases and J by 3 bases, with 19 bases between them. Per germline, CDR1 MNHEY and CDR2 SMNVEV (reference sequence). The CDR3 has 15 residues. The CDR3 loop reads CASPRTLLCHTEAFF. The CDR3 DNA reads as TGTGCCAGCCCGAGGACCCTATTATGCCACACTGAAGCTTTCTTT.

J is TRBJ2-2 and V is TRBV9; D gene uncertain. Germline V gives CDR1 SGDLS, CDR2 YYNGEE. There are 12 residues in the CDR3. The V and J ends lost 4 bases and 3 bases respectively, with 4 bases between them. CDR3 bases: TGTGCCAGCAGCCCCTACACCGGGGAGCTGTTTTTT. Amino acid sequence: CASSPYTGELFF.

The V gene is TRBV15, the J gene TRBJ2-4; D possibly corresponds to TRBD1 (5 bases). CDR1 and CDR2 (germline): LNHNV, YYDKDF (reference sequence). This CDR3 contains 15 residues. With 4 bases removed from V and 0 bases from J, the gap between germline ends came to 10 bases. The DNA of the CDR3 is TGTGCCACCAGCATAGGGGCGTTAGCCAAAAACATTCAGTACTTC. Translated: CATSIGALAKNIQYF. The variable domain in full, with the rest retrieved from reference TRBV15 and TRBJ2-4, is DAMVIQNPRYQVTQFGKPVTLSCSQTLNHNVMYWYQQKSSQAPKLLFHYYDKDFNNEADTPDNFQSRRPNTSFCFLDIRSPGLGDTAMYLCATSIGALAKNIQYFGAGTRLSVL.

This clone has only one observation. The CDR3 sequence is CASSYEGSRAYEQYF. Here the CDR3 DNA reads TGTGCCAGCAGCTATGAGGGGAGCAGGGCCTACGAGCAGTACTTC. The chain employs TRBV5-4 and TRBJ2-7; tentatively, D is TRBD1 or TRBD2 (5 bases each). The CDR3 totals 15 residues. V shed 3 bases and J shed 2 bases, with 15 bases lying between them. The germline V gene encodes CDR1 SGHNT and CDR2 YYREEE (reference sequence).

The chain recombines TRBV9 with TRBJ2-7, with 8 bases fitting TRBD1. The V segment lost 3 bases and the J segment 5 bases; nucleotides outside the gene matches: 10. This CDR3 is 15 amino acids long. Germline CDR1 is SGDLS and CDR2 is YYNGEE. The CDR3 loop reads CASSGRGRDFHEQYV. DNA for the CDR3: TGTGCCAGCAGCGGCAGGGGGCGCGATTTCCACGAGCAGTACGTC.

Written as DNA, the CDR3 is TGTGCCAGCAGTCCGGACAGGGTTCGGACTGAAGCTTTCTTT. This gives the protein CASSPDRVRTEAFF. The chain carries TRBV6-5 and TRBJ1-1, with 8 bases matching TRBD1. Germline V lookup: CDR1 MNHEY, CDR2 SVGAGI. CDR3 length equals 14 residues. V lost 5 bases and J lost 5; bases outside the gene matches: 7.

The sample holds a few counts of this clone. The gene calls are TRBV19 and TRBJ1-5; D gene unclear. The CDR3 spans 12 residues. The V end was cut by 8 bases, the J end by 9 bases, with 14 bases between. Per the germline V gene, CDR1 is LNHDA and CDR2 is SQIVND (reference sequence). The DNA of the CDR3 is TGTGCCAGTGCCGCGGGCCTTTGGCCCCAGCATTTT. Amino acids: CASAAGLWPQHF.

The V and J genes are TRBV6-1 and TRBJ1-5; TRBD1 might be the D (5 bases). Trimming left V 6 bases short and J 6 bases short, with 12 bases between. The CDR3 spans 13 residues. Germline V gives CDR1 MNHNS, CDR2 SASEGT. CDR3: CASRTGGGQPQHF. CDR3 nucleotide sequence: TGTGCCAGCAGGACCGGTGGGGGTCAGCCCCAGCATTTT.

The chain is built from TRBV11-2 and TRBJ2-1; TRBD1 might be the D (5 bases). Deletions cut 2 bases from V and 7 bases from J, with 9 bases between. Germline V CDR1 and CDR2: SGHAT, FQNNGV. The CDR3 covers 13 residues. DNA for the CDR3: TGTGCCAGCAGCTTACAGGGTTTTAATGAGCAGTTCTTC. Amino acids: CASSLQGFNEQFF.

The chain is built from TRBV30 and TRBJ2-1; 8 nucleotides align to TRBD2. The CDR3 is 15 amino acids. V was clipped by 4 bases and J by 4 bases; unmatched bases: 9. The germline gives CDR1 GTSNPN, CDR2 SVGIG (reference sequence). The CDR3 coding sequence is TGTGCCTGGACCTTCCTGGGACTAGAGTACAATGAGCAGTTCTTC. It yields the protein CAWTFLGLEYNEQFF.